Sequencing of this T cell receptor beta chain was carried out in a study of T-cell memory formation after mild COVID-19. On the study more broadly: There were largely donor-specific TCR clusters.

Notes on the study in general: Memory from before infection featured some responding clones, which suggests cross-reactive memory joined. Clones contracting over day 15 to 85 were CD4/CD8 balanced, with later expanders leaning CD4+. Proof of SARS-CoV-2 specificity was absent for the second-wave clones that crested on day 37.

This clonotype was counted ten times or more. Antigen: not known. V lost 6 bases and J lost 4; bases outside the gene matches: 8. Germline V lookup: CDR1 KGHSH, CDR2 LQKENI. This CDR3 has 14 amino acids. TCRdb re-called the 5' RACE reads through MiXCR, storing one row per CDR3 protein. The table has hundreds of thousands of distinct CDR3 sequences, roughly 22% seen once. Sequenced: PBMCs or a T cell subset sorted from them (not recorded which). This receptor was taken from an adult woman who had mild COVID-19 (a few samples of this study predate the infection). Cell type and time point are not known. This chain joins TRBV18 and TRBJ2-7, with 8 positions matching TRBD1. In DNA, the CDR3 is TGTGCCAGCTCGCCGAGACAGGGGACGTACGAGCAGTACTTC. The encoded protein is CASSPRQGTYEQYF. Based on the CDR3 plus reference TRBV18 and TRBJ2-7, the full variable domain is NAGVMQNPRHLVRRRGQEARLRCSPMKGHSHVYWYRQLPEEGLKFMVYLQKENIIDESGMPKERFSAEFPKEGPSILRIQQVVRGDSAAYFCASSPRQGTYEQYFGPGTRLTVT.